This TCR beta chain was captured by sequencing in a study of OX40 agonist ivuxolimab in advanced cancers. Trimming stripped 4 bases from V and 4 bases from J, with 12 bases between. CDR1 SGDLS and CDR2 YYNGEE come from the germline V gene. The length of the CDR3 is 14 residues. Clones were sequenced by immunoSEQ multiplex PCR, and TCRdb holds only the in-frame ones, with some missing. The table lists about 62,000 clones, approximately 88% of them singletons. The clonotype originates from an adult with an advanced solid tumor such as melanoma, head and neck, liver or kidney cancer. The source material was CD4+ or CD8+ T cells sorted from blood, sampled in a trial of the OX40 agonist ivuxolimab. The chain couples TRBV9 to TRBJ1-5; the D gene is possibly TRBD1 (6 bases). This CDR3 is CASSSGQKNQPQHF. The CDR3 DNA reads TGTGCCAGCAGCTCAGGACAGAAGAATCAGCCCCAGCATTTT.